Below are 10 T cell receptor beta chains sequenced from a single sample in a study of blood T cell repertoires in COVID-19. Produced via immunoSEQ multiplex PCR; TCRdb's table is partial and in-frame only. The table has 200,000 to 250,000 clones, 81% seen once. Sequenced input: PBMCs or T cells enriched from blood (not recorded which). These receptors came from a woman between 50 and 59 years old with acute COVID-19.

This chain connects TRBV3-1 (or the pseudogene TRBV3-2) to TRBJ2-3; TRBD2 is a possible D gene (7 bases). Germline CDR1 LGHDT, CDR2 YNNKEL (reference sequence). There are 16 residues in the CDR3. The V gene lost 5 bases and the J gene lost 2 bases, with 17 bases spanning the gap. The CDR3 reads CASSGGSGAFTDTQYF. For the CDR3, the DNA is TGTGCCAGCAGCGGGGGCAGCGGGGCCTTCACAGATACGCAGTATTTT.

This clone was seen a single time. This chain joins TRBV28 and TRBJ2-7, with 7 nucleotides matching TRBD1. V was pared by 7 bases and J by 2 bases, with 8 bases of the junction left unmatched. Germline loops: CDR1 MDHEN, CDR2 SYDVKM. The CDR3 contains 14 residues. The CDR3 loop is CASNQQGPPYEQYF. For the CDR3, the DNA is TGTGCCAGCAATCAACAGGGGCCGCCCTACGAGCAGTACTTC.

With regard to this clone: Relative to the germline gene, one junction end is altered; a read error may explain this. The genes are TRBV2 and TRBJ2-7, with a weak D call TRBD1 (6 bases). Germline V gene sequence: CDR1 SNHLY, CDR2 FYNNEI. The CDR3 covers 11 residues. The CDR3 sequence is CASTPFEDRLF. CDR3 bases: TGTGCCAGCACTCCCTTCGAGGACAGACTGTTC.

This clone has just a few counts. The rearrangement uses TRBV18 and TRBJ2-7; 9 bases are a match to TRBD2. The germline V gene has CDR1 KGHSH and CDR2 LQKENI. This CDR3 has 16 residues. The V gene end was trimmed by 5 bases and the J gene end by 0 bases; junction bases not matched to a gene: 8. CDR3 nucleotide sequence: TGTGCCAGCTCAATTGCGGGAGGGGACCGCTCCTACGAGCAGTACTTC. This translates into CASSIAGGDRSYEQYF.

The chain links TRBV7-2 to TRBJ2-1, with D possibly matching TRBD2 (6 bases). The CDR3 is made up of 18 amino acids. Germline V CDR1 and CDR2: SGHTA, FQGNSA. V was pared by 5 bases and J by 3 bases, with 23 bases between. CDR3 nucleotide sequence: TGTGCCAGCAGCCCCTCCACAGGCGCTAGCGAAAACTACAATGAGCAGTTCTTC. Amino acids: CASSPSTGASENYNEQFF.

The J gene is TRBJ2-1, the V gene TRBV7-2; 9 bases map to TRBD2. CDR1 is SGHTA, CDR2 FQGNSA, per germline. This CDR3 has 16 residues. The V segment lost 4 bases and the J segment 3 bases; nucleotides outside the gene matches: 7. Written as DNA, the CDR3 is TGTGCCAGCAGCTCCCGGGGAGCGGGGGGCTACAATGAGCAGTTCTTC. Encoded protein: CASSSRGAGGYNEQFF.

This clone was counted a single time. The CDR3 sequence is CASSFRGAGALVYEQYF. CDR3 sequence (DNA): TGTGCCAGCAGTTTTCGGGGGGCGGGGGCCCTAGTCTACGAGCAGTACTTC. The V call is TRBV27, the J call TRBJ2-7, with D tentatively TRBD2 (7 bases). Trimming removed 3 bases from V and 3 bases from J, with 21 bases in between. Germline CDR1 and CDR2: MNHEY and SMNVEV (reference sequence). The CDR3 consists of 17 residues.

This clone appeared a few times. The V and J genes are TRBV2 and TRBJ2-6, with D maybe TRBD2 (6 bases). This CDR3 contains 16 residues. Deletions cut 5 bases from V and 2 bases from J, with 13 bases between. Germline CDR1 SNHLY, CDR2 FYNNEI. CDR3 in DNA: TGTGCCAGCAGTAAGAGGAGGGAAACTGGGGCCAACGTCCTGACTTTC. Encoded protein: CASSKRRETGANVLTF.

The rearrangement joins TRBV7-9 to TRBJ1-1; D gene uncertain. Trimming stripped 5 bases from V and 1 base from J, with 11 bases between. Per germline, CDR1 SEHNR and CDR2 FQNEAQ (reference sequence). The CDR3 is 14 amino acids. The CDR3 region has the DNA TGTGCCAGCAGCGCAGGATCGTCGAACACTGAAGCTTTCTTT. It translates to CASSAGSSNTEAFF.

The chain employs TRBV28 and TRBJ2-7; TRBD2 matches at 8 bases. Germline CDR1 MDHEN, CDR2 SYDVKM. V gave up 3 bases and J gave up 5 bases; unmatched junction bases: 9. The length of the CDR3 is 15 residues. The CDR3 bases are TGTGCCAGCAGTTTTTCTTGGCTAGCGGGCGACGAGCAGTACTTC. Encoded protein: CASSFSWLAGDEQYF.